The 16 T cell receptor beta chains reported below all come from one sample, sequenced in a study of beta chain features in type 1 diabetes. The whole isolated RNA underwent reverse transcription, so sequencing captured expressed TCRB transcripts. Generated by immunoSEQ multiplex PCR, the TCRdb table keeps only in-frame clones and is missing some. This sample has hundreds of thousands of clones, with 7% to 9% found just once. Sequencing input: central memory CD4+ T cells from blood. These TCRs come from a woman under 30 in good health.

The chain uses TRBV15 and TRBJ1-2; maybe TRBD1 (5 bases). The CDR3 has 17 amino acids. V was trimmed by 1 base and J by 0 bases, leaving 15 bases between them. Germline V gives CDR1 LNHNV, CDR2 YYDKDF (reference sequence). The CDR3 nucleotides are TGTGCCACCAGCAGAGGATACCCGGGGGGTGCTAACTATGGCTACACCTTC. Residues: CATSRGYPGGANYGYTF.

This clone has a count of ten or more. The chain is built from TRBV7-2 and TRBJ1-1; D remains unclear. Trimming removed 2 bases at V and 1 base at J, with 11 bases between. This CDR3 has 15 residues. CDR1 and CDR2 (germline): SGHTA, FQGNSA. CDR3 DNA: TGTGCCAGCAGCTTAAAAGGGCCCAAGAACACTGAAGCTTTCTTT. Encoded protein: CASSLKGPKNTEAFF.

Concerning this clone: Other DNA sequences in the same sample also yield this CDR3. The V and J genes are TRBV5-1 and TRBJ1-5; the match to TRBD1 covers 7 bases. CDR1 and CDR2 from the germline V gene are SGHRS and YFSETQ. V shed 4 bases, J shed 0 bases, and the junction held 4 bases outside the gene matches. CDR3 size: 15 residues. As DNA, the CDR3 is TGCGCCAGCAGCGAACAGGGGTATAGCAATCAGCCCCAGCATTTT. Translated: CASSEQGYSNQPQHF.

This rearrangement joins TRBV6-6 to TRBJ1-2; D is perhaps TRBD1 (5 bases). Looked up from germline, CDR1 is MNHNY and CDR2 is SVGAGI (reference sequence). V was cut by 5 bases and J by 3 bases, with 10 bases left in between. The CDR3 is 13 amino acids. The CDR3 protein is CASSAGQDYGYTF. The CDR3, as DNA: TGTGCCAGCAGTGCGGGGCAGGACTATGGCTACACCTTC.

This clone was counted a few times. The chain employs TRBV7-2 and TRBJ1-2, with 9 bases fitting TRBD1. The germline V gene encodes CDR1 SGHTA and CDR2 FQGNSA. The CDR3 sequence is 14 residues long. Unmatched junction bases numbered 2, after V lost 2 bases and J lost 4 bases. CDR3 in DNA: TGTGCCAGCAGCTTATTGACAGGGGGCTATGGCTACACCTTC. It is translated as CASSLLTGGYGYTF.

The J gene is TRBJ2-7, the V gene TRBV15; D possibly uses TRBD1 or TRBD2 (5 bases each). The CDR3 runs 13 residues. From germline, CDR1 is LNHNV and CDR2 YYDKDF (reference sequence). V lost 8 bases, J lost 3 bases, and 14 bases lay in between. CDR3 nucleotides: TGTGCCACCTTCGTGGGGGAGCGCTACGAGCAGTACTTC. It yields the protein CATFVGERYEQYF.

The CDR3 DNA follows: TGTGCCATCAAGGGACTAGCGGGAGGTTATAGCACAGATACGCAGTATTTT. It translates to CAIKGLAGGYSTDTQYF. The chain couples TRBV10-3 to TRBJ2-3; 15 bases line up with TRBD2. Germline-derived CDR1 and CDR2 are ENHRY and SYGVKD. V trimming: 7 bases; J trimming: 0 bases; junction bases outside the gene matches: 5. This CDR3 is built from 17 residues.

This clone showed up just a few times. The V and J genes are TRBV28 and TRBJ2-7, with TRBD1 as a possible D gene (5 bases). Germline CDR1 MDHEN, CDR2 SYDVKM. This CDR3 has 15 residues. V was pared by 5 bases and J by 1 base, with 15 bases between. CDR3 protein: CASSPPRAHSYEQYF. CDR3 DNA sequence: TGTGCCAGCAGTCCCCCCAGGGCCCATTCCTACGAGCAGTACTTC.

This chain connects TRBV15 to TRBJ2-7; D not certain. V was cut by 0 bases and J by 2 bases, with 11 bases left in between. The germline V gene encodes CDR1 LNHNV and CDR2 YYDKDF (reference sequence). The CDR3 extends over 15 amino acids. This CDR3 is CATSRDVMAAYEQYF. CDR3 in DNA: TGTGCCACCAGCAGAGATGTGATGGCGGCCTACGAGCAGTACTTC.

A few counts support this clone. The gene calls are TRBV2 and TRBJ2-5, with a possible D match to TRBD1 (6 bases). The germline gives CDR1 SNHLY, CDR2 FYNNEI. The CDR3 extends over 12 amino acids. V was trimmed by 7 bases and J by 8 bases, leaving 14 bases between them. The chain's CDR3 is CASKPGQRTQYF. DNA for the CDR3: TGTGCCAGCAAACCGGGACAAAGAACCCAGTACTTC.

This clone was seen more than once but under ten times. The CDR3 sequence is CATSREGSGNQPQHF. The CDR3 DNA is TGTGCCACCAGCAGAGAAGGCAGCGGCAATCAGCCCCAGCATTTT. The chain combines TRBV15 with TRBJ1-5; no firm D call. The germline CDR1 and CDR2 sequences are LNHNV and YYDKDF (reference sequence). The V gene lost 0 bases and the J gene lost 2 bases, with 8 bases spanning the gap. The CDR3 has 15 residues.

This clone was observed a handful of times. V and J are TRBV7-2 and TRBJ2-2; D remains ambiguous. CDR3 length: 14 amino acids. The V end was cut by 5 bases, the J end by 5 bases, with 12 bases between. The germline V gene has CDR1 SGHTA and CDR2 FQGNSA. The CDR3 DNA is TGTGCCAGCAGCCCTAACTCCCAGACCGGGGAGCTGTTTTTT. It specifies CASSPNSQTGELFF.

This clone was seen a handful of times. This chain links TRBV7-2 with TRBJ1-1; 7 bases map to TRBD1. CDR1 and CDR2 (germline): SGHTA, FQGNSA. J was trimmed by 5 bases and V by 0 bases; bases with no gene match: 3. CDR3 length: 14 residues. CDR3 bases: TGTGCCAGCAGCTTAGCGGCAGGGGGAACTGAAGCTTTCTTT. This gives the protein CASSLAAGGTEAFF.

The chain employs TRBV5-4 and TRBJ2-7, with 9 bases lining up with TRBD1. The CDR3 has 15 amino acids. CDR1 and CDR2 from the germline V gene are SGHNT and YYREEE (reference sequence). Trimming removed 0 bases from V and 3 bases from J; junction bases left unmatched: 4. The CDR3 is CASSLAGTGNYEQYF. DNA for the CDR3: TGTGCCAGCAGCTTGGCAGGGACAGGGAACTACGAGCAGTACTTC.

In this sample, this clone turned up a few times. The chain recombines TRBV5-6 with TRBJ2-5, with 15 positions matching TRBD2. This CDR3 region has 15 residues. Germline lookup yields CDR1 SGHDT and CDR2 YYEEEE. Unmatched junction bases numbered 1, after V lost 3 bases and J lost 4 bases. Here the CDR3 reads CASSWGLAGGETQYF. CDR3 bases: TGTGCCAGCAGCTGGGGACTAGCGGGAGGAGAGACCCAGTACTTC. Complete variable domain (other parts from reference TRBV5-6 and TRBJ2-5): DAGVTQSPTHLIKTRGQQVTLRCSPKSGHDTVSWYQQALGQGPQFIFQYYEEEERQRGNFPDRFSGHQFPNYSSELNVNALLLGDSALYLCASSWGLAGGETQYFGPGTRLLVL.

This clone was seen ten or more times. The chain recombines TRBV7-2 with TRBJ2-1, with TRBD1 matching 9 bases. Germline V CDR1 and CDR2: SGHTA, FQGNSA. The V segment lost 1 base and the J segment 6 bases; nucleotides outside the gene matches: 7. The length of the CDR3 is 16 residues. CDR3 sequence: CASSLGNWGQGNEQFF. In nucleotides, the CDR3 is TGTGCCAGCAGCTTAGGCAATTGGGGACAGGGCAATGAGCAGTTCTTC.